This T cell receptor beta chain emerged from a study of blood T cell repertoires in COVID-19. Background on the study: Acute-phase and convalescent COVID-19 samples originated in the United States, Italy and Spain. Nucleic acid was either cDNA or gDNA, and it came from T cells, B-cell-depleted T cells, or PBMCs.

The CDR3 contains 15 residues. V dropped 0 bases and J dropped 6 bases, with 13 bases sitting between them. The germline V gene encodes CDR1 SGHRS and CDR2 YFSETQ. Authors' data handling: Amplification with reference gene primers provided the estimates of nucleated cell counts. Data came from immunoSEQ multiplex PCR; TCRdb stores just in-frame clones and leaves some out. The V and J calls and clone size were taken over from that table, and D and trimming were inferred from the DNA. Among hundreds of thousands of clones listed, 70% to 90% were seen once. The source is a man younger than 30 with active or convalescent COVID-19. Specimen: peripheral blood. The V gene is TRBV5-1, the J gene TRBJ2-4; tentatively, D is TRBD2 (5 bases). Written as DNA, the CDR3 is TGCGCCAGCAGCTTGGGGCGGGTCGCCGGAAACATTCAGTACTTC. Encoded protein: CASSLGRVAGNIQYF.